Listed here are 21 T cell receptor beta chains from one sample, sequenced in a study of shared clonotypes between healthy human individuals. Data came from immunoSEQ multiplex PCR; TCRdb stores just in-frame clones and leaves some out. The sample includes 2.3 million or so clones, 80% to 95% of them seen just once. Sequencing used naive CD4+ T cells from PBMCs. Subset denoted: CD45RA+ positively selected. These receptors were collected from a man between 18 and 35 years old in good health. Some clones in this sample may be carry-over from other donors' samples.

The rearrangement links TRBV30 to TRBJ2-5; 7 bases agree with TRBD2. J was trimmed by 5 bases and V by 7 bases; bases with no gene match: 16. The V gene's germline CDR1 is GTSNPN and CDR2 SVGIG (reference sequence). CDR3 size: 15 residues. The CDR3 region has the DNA TGTGCCTTCGCCCCACCGGGGAGGGAGTGGGAGACCCAGTACTTC. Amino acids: CAFAPPGREWETQYF.

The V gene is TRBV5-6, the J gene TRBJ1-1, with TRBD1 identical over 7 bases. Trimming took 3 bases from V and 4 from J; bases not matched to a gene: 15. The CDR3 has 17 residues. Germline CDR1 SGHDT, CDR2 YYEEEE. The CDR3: CASSSPTQGRRGTEAFF. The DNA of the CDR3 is TGTGCCAGCAGCTCTCCCACACAGGGGCGCCGTGGCACTGAAGCTTTCTTT.

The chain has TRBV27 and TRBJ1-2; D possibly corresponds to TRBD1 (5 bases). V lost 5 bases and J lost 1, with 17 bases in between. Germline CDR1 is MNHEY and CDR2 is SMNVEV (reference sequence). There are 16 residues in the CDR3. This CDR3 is CASSPLQGPVNYGYTF. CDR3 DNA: TGTGCCAGCAGTCCCTTGCAGGGCCCCGTTAACTATGGCTACACCTTC.

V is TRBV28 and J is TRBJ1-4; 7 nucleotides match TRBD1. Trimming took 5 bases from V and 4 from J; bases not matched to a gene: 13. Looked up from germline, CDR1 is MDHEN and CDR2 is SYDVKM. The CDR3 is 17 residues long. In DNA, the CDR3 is TGTGCCAGCAGTCCTTCTCGACAGGGTGTAAATAATGAAAAACTGTTTTTT. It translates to CASSPSRQGVNNEKLFF.

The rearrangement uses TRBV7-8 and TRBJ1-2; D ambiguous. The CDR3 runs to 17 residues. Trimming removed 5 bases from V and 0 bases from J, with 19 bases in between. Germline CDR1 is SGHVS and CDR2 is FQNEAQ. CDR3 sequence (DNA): TGTGCCAGCAGCCCCGGGCGTGGGGTGCGTACTAACTATGGCTACACCTTC. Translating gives CASSPGRGVRTNYGYTF.

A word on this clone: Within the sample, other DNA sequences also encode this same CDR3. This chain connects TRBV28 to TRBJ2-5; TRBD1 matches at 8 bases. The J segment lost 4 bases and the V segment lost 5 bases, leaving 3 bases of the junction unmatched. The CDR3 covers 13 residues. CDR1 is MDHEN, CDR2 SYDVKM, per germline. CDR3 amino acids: CASSLRGPETQYF. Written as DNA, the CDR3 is TGTGCCAGCAGTCTCAGGGGGCCAGAGACCCAGTACTTC.

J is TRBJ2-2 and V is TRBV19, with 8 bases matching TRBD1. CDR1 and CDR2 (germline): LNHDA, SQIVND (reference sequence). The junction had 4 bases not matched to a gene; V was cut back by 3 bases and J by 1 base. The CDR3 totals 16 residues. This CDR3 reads CASSMRQGRNTGELFF. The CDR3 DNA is TGTGCCAGTAGTATGAGACAGGGGAGGAACACCGGGGAGCTGTTTTTT. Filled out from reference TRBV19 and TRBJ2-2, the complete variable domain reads DGGITQSPKYLFRKEGQNVTLSCEQNLNHDAMYWYRQDPGQGLRLIYYSQIVNDFQKGDIAEGYSVSREKKESFPLTVTSAQKNPTAFYLCASSMRQGRNTGELFFGEGSRLTVL.

Here the CDR3 DNA reads TGTGCCAGCGGGGAGCAGTACTTC. Translating gives CASGEQYF. The rearrangement joins TRBV28 to TRBJ2-7; no clear D. V lost 8 bases, J lost 7 bases, and 3 bases lay in between. The germline V gene encodes CDR1 MDHEN and CDR2 SYDVKM. The CDR3 totals 8 residues. The full variable domain, rest sourced from reference TRBV28 and TRBJ2-7, is DVKVTQSSRYLVKRTGEKVFLECVQDMDHENMFWYRQDPGLGLRLIYFSYDVKMKEKGDIPEGYSVSREKKERFSLILESASTNQTSMYLCASGEQYFGPGTRLTVT.

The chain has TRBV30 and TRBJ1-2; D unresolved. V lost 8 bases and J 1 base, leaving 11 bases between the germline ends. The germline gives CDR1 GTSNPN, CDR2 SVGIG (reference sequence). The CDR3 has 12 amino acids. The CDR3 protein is CARQDHNYGYTF. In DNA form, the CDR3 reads TGTGCCCGGCAGGACCATAACTATGGCTACACCTTC.

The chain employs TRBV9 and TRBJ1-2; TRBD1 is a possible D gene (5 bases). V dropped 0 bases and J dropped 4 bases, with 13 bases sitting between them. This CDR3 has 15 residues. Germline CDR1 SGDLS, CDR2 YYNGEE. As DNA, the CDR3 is TGTGCCAGCAGCGTAGGAGGGGACGGGGGCTATGGCTACACCTTC. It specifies CASSVGGDGGYGYTF.

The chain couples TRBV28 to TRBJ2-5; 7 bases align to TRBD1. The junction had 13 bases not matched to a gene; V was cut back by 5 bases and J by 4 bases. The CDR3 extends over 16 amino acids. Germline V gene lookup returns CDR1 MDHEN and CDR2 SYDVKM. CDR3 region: CASSRQTGRGAETQYF. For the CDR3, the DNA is TGTGCCAGCAGTCGACAGACAGGGAGAGGGGCAGAGACCCAGTACTTC.

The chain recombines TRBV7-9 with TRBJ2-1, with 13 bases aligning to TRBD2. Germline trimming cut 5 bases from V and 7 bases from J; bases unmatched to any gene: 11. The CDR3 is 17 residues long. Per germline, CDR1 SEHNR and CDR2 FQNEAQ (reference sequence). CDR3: CASSQSRRTSGRNEQFF. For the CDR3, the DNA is TGTGCCAGCAGCCAGAGTCGTAGGACTAGCGGGAGAAATGAGCAGTTCTTC.

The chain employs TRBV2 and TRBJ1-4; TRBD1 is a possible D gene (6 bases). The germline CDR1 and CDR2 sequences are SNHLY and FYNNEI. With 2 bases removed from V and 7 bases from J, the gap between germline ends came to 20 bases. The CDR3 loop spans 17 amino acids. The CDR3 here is CASSESSPGTHGEKLFF. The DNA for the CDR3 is TGTGCCAGCAGTGAATCTTCCCCGGGGACACATGGTGAAAAACTGTTTTTT. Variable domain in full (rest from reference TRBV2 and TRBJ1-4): EPEVTQTPSHQVTQMGQEVILRCVPISNHLYFYWYRQILGQKVEFLVSFYNNEISEKSEIFDDQFSVERPDGSNFTLKIRSTKLEDSAMYFCASSESSPGTHGEKLFFGSGTQLSVL.

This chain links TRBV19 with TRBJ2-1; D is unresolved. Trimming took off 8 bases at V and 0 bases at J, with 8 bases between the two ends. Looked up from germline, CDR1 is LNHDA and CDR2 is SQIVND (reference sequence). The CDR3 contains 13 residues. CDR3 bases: TGTGCCAGTGCAGTGAGCTCCTACAATGAGCAGTTCTTC. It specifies CASAVSSYNEQFF.

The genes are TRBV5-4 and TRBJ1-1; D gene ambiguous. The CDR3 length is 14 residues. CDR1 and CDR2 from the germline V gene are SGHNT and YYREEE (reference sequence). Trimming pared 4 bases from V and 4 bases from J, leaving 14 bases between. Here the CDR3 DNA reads TGTGCCAGCAGCCCCCCACGGGCGGGCACTGAAGCTTTCTTT. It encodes CASSPPRAGTEAFF.

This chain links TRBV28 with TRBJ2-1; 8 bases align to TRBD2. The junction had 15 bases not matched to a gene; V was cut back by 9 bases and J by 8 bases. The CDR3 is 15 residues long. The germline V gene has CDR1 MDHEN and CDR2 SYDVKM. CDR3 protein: CASAPLAGGYDEQFF. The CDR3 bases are TGTGCCAGTGCCCCATTGGCGGGAGGTTACGATGAGCAGTTCTTC.

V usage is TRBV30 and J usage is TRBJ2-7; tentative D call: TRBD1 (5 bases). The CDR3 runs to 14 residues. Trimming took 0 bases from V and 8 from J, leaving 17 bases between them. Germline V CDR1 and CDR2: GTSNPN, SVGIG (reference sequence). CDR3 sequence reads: CAWSVGAASMKQYF. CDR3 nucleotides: TGTGCCTGGAGTGTTGGGGCGGCATCTATGAAGCAGTACTTC.

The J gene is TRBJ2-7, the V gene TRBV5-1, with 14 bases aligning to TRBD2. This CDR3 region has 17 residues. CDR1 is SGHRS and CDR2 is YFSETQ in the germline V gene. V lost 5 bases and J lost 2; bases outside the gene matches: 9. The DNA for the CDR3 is TGCGCCAGCAGAACCGGGACTAGCGGGAGCGGGACCTACGAGCAGTACTTC. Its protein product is CASRTGTSGSGTYEQYF. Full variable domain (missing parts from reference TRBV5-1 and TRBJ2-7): KAGVTQTPRYLIKTRGQQVTLSCSPISGHRSVSWYQQTPGQGLQFLFEYFSETQRNKGNFPGRFSGRQFSNSRSEMNVSTLELGDSALYLCASRTGTSGSGTYEQYFGPGTRLTVT.

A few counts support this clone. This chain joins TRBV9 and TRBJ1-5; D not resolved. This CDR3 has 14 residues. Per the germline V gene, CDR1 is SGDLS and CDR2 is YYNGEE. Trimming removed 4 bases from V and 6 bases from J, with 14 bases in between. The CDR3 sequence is CASSLRGRGQPQHF. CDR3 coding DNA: TGTGCCAGCAGCCTTCGGGGTAGAGGTCAGCCCCAGCATTTT.

CDR3 region: CASSAGGRSGANVLTF. Here the CDR3 DNA reads TGTGCCAGCAGCGCAGGGGGAAGGTCTGGGGCCAACGTCCTGACTTTC. V usage is TRBV9 and J usage is TRBJ2-6, with TRBD1 identical over 7 bases. With V trimmed by 3 bases and J by 1 base, 4 bases remained unmatched. This CDR3 is built from 16 residues. Per the germline V gene, CDR1 is SGDLS and CDR2 is YYNGEE.

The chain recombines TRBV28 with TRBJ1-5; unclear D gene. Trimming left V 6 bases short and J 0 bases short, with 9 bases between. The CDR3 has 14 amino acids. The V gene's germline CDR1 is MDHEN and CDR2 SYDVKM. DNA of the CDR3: TGTGCCAGCAGCACCCAGGTTAGCAATCAGCCCCAGCATTTT. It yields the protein CASSTQVSNQPQHF.